Given below is one T cell receptor (beta chain) in context. Here immunoSEQ multiplex PCR was the method, and the copy in TCRdb shows in-frame clones only, minus some. The sample has about 140,000 clones; about 90% are singletons. This entry belongs to a study of T cell responses to AZD1222 COVID-19 vaccine. On the study more broadly: Pooled in the analysis were second doses at about 4 or about 12 weeks.

This clonotype was obtained from an adult in good health. The source was peripheral blood, collected on day 0 of AZD1222 vaccination.

The CDR3 coding sequence is TGTGCCAGCAGCTTAGGGGACAGGGGGGAAACCCAGTACTTC. The encoded protein is CASSLGDRGETQYF. The rearrangement links TRBV13 to TRBJ2-5, with 10 bases identical to TRBD1. With V trimmed by 0 bases and J by 8 bases, 3 bases remained unmatched. Germline V gene sequence: CDR1 PRHDT, CDR2 FYEKMQ (reference sequence). The CDR3 covers 14 residues. The complete variable domain, with remaining parts taken from reference TRBV13 and TRBJ2-5, reads AAGVIQSPRHLIKEKRETATLKCYPIPRHDTVYWYQQGPGQDPQFLISFYEKMQSDKGSIPDRFSAQQFSDYHSELNMSSLELGDSALYFCASSLGDRGETQYFGPGTRLLVL.